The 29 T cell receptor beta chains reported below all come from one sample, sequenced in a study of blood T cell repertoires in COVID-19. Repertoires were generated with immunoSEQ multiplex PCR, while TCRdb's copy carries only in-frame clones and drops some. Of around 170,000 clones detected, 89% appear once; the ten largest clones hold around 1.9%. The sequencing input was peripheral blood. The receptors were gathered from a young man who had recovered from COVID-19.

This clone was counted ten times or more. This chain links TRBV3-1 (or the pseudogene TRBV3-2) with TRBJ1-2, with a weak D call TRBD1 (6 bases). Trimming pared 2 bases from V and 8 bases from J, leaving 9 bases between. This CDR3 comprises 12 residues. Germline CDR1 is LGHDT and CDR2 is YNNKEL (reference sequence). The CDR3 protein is CASSQTGNGYTF. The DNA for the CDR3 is TGTGCCAGCAGCCAAACAGGGAACGGCTACACCTTC.

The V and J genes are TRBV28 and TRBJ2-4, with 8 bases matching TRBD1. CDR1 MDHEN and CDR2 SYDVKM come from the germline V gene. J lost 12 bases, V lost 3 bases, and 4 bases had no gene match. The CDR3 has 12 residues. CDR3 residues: CASSLLGQDQYF. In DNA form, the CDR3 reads TGTGCCAGCAGTTTGCTGGGACAGGATCAGTACTTC. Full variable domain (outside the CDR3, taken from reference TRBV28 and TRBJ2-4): DVKVTQSSRYLVKRTGEKVFLECVQDMDHENMFWYRQDPGLGLRLIYFSYDVKMKEKGDIPEGYSVSREKKERFSLILESASTNQTSMYLCASSLLGQDQYFGAGTRLSVL.

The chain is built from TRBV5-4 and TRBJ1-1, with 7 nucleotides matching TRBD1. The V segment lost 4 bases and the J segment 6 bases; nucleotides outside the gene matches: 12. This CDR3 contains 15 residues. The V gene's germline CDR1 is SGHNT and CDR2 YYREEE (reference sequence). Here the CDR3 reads CASSPKGQPTSEAFF. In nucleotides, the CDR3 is TGTGCCAGCAGCCCGAAGGGACAGCCAACCTCTGAAGCTTTCTTT.

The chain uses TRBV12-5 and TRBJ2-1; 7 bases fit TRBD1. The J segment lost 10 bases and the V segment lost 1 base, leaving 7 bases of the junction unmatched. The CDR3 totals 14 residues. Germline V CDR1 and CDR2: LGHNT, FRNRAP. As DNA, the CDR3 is TGTGCTAGTGGTTTGGCCCAAGAGACAGGGGAGCAGTTCTTC. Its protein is CASGLAQETGEQFF.

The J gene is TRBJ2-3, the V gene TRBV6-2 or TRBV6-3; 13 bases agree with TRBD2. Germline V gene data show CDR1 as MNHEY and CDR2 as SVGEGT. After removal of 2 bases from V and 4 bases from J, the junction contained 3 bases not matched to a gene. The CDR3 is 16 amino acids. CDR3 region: CASSYGTSGAPDTQYF. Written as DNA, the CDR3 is TGTGCCAGCAGTTACGGGACTAGCGGGGCCCCAGATACGCAGTATTTT.

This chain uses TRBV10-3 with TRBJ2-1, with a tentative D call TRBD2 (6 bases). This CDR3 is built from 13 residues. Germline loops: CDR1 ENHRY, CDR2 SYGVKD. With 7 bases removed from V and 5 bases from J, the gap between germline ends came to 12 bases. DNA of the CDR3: TGTGCCATCACCGGAGGGCCCAACAATGAGCAGTTCTTC. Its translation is CAITGGPNNEQFF.

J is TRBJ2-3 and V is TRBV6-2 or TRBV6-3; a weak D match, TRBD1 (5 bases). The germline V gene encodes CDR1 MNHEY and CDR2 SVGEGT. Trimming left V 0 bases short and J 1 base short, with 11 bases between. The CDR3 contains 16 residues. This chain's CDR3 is CASSYSQGRGTDTQYF. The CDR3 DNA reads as TGTGCCAGCAGTTACTCGCAGGGAAGGGGCACAGATACGCAGTATTTT.

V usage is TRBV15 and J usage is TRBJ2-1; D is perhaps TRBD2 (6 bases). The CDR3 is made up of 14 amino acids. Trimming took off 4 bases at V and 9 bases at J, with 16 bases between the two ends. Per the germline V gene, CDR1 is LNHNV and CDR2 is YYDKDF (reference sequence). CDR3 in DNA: TGTGCCACCAGCAAGATTGGACTACCTCTTGAGCAGTTCTTC. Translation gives CATSKIGLPLEQFF.

DNA for the CDR3: TGTGCCAGCACCTACGACGGACAGGGCTCTCGGCCCCAGCATTTT. This gives the protein CASTYDGQGSRPQHF. The chain employs TRBV6-6 and TRBJ1-5; 8 nucleotides align to TRBD1. Looked up from germline, CDR1 is MNHNY and CDR2 is SVGAGI (reference sequence). The CDR3 length is 15 residues. V gave up 7 bases and J gave up 9 bases; unmatched junction bases: 14.

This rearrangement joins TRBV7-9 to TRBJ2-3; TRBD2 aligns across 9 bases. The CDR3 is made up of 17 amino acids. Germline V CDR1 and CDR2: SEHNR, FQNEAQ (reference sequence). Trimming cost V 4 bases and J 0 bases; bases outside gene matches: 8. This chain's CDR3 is CASSSRLAATSTDTQYF. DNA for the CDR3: TGTGCCAGCAGCTCCAGACTAGCGGCAACTAGCACAGATACGCAGTATTTT. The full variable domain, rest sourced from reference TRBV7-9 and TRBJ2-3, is DTGVSQNPRHKITKRGQNVTFRCDPISEHNRLYWYRQTLGQGPEFLTYFQNEAQLEKSRLLSDRFSAERPKGSFSTLEIQRTEQGDSAMYLCASSSRLAATSTDTQYFGPGTRLTVL.

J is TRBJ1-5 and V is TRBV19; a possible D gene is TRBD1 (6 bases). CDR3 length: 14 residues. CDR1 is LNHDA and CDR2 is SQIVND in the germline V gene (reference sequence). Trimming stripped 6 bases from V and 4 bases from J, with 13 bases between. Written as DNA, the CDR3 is TGTGCCAGTAGGAGGGGGGGAAGGAATCAGCCCCAGCATTTT. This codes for CASRRGGRNQPQHF.

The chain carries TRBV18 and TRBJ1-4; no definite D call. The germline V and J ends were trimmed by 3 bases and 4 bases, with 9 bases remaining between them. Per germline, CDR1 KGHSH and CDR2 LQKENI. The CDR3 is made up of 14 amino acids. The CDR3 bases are TGTGCCAGCTCACCGGAGGGATTTAATGAAAAACTGTTTTTT. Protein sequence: CASSPEGFNEKLFF. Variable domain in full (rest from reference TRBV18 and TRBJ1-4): NAGVMQNPRHLVRRRGQEARLRCSPMKGHSHVYWYRQLPEEGLKFMVYLQKENIIDESGMPKERFSAEFPKEGPSILRIQQVVRGDSAAYFCASSPEGFNEKLFFGSGTQLSVL.

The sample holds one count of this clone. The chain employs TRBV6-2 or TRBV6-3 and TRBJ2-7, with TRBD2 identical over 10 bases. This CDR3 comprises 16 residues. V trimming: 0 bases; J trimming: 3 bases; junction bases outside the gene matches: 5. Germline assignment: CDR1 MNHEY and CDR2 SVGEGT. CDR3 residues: CASSYSALAGDYEQYF. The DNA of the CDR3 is TGTGCCAGCAGTTACTCTGCCCTAGCGGGAGACTACGAGCAGTACTTC.

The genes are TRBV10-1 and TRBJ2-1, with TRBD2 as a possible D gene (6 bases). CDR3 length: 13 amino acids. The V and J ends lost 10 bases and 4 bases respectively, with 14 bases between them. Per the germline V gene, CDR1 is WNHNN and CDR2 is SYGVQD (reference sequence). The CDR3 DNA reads TGCGCCACCAATGGGGGGTCGTACAATGAGCAGTTCTTC. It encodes CATNGGSYNEQFF.

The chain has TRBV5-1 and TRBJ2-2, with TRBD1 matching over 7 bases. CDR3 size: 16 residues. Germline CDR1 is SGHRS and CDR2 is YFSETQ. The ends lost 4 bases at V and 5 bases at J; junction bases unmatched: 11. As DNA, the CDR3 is TGCGCCAGCAGCCCTCCGACAGGGATGGAGACCGGGGAGCTGTTTTTT. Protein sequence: CASSPPTGMETGELFF.

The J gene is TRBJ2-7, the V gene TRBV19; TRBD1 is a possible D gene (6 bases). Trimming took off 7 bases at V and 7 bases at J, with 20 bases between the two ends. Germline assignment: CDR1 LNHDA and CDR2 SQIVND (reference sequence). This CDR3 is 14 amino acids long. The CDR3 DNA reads TGTGCCAGTAAGGTGGGGCGGTCAAGGGGGGAGCAGTACTTC. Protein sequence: CASKVGRSRGEQYF.

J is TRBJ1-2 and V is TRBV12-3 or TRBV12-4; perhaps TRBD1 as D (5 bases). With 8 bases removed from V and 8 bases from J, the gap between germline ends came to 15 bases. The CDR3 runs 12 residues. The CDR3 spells CASSPDGGGYTF. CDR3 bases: TGTGCCAGCTCTCCGGACGGGGGGGGCTACACCTTC.

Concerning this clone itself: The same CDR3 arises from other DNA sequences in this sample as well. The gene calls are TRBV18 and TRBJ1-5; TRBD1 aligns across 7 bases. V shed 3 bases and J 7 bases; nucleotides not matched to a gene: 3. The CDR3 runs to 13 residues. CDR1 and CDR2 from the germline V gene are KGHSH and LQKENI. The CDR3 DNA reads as TGTGCCAGCTCACCTGACAGGGACCAGCCCCAGCATTTT. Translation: CASSPDRDQPQHF. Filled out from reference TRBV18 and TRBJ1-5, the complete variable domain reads NAGVMQNPRHLVRRRGQEARLRCSPMKGHSHVYWYRQLPEEGLKFMVYLQKENIIDESGMPKERFSAEFPKEGPSILRIQQVVRGDSAAYFCASSPDRDQPQHFGDGTRLSIL.

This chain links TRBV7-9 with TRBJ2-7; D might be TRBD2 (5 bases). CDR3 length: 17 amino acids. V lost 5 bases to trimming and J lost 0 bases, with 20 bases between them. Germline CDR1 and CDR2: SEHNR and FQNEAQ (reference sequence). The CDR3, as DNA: TGTGCCAGCAGCCCCACCCCGGGGTGGGCGAGCTCCTACGAGCAGTACTTC. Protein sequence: CASSPTPGWASSYEQYF.

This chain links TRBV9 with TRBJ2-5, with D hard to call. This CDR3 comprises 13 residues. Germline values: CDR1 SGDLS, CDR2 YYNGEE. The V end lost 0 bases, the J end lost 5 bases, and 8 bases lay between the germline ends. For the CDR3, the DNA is TGTGCCAGCAGCGTAGACAAGAAGGAGACCCAGTACTTC. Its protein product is CASSVDKKETQYF.

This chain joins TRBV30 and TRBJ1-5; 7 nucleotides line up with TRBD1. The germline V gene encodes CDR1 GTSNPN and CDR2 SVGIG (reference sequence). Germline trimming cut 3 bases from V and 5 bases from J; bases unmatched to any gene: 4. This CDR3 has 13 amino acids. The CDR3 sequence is CAWSNQGDQPQHF. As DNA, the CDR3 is TGTGCCTGGAGCAATCAGGGGGATCAGCCCCAGCATTTT.

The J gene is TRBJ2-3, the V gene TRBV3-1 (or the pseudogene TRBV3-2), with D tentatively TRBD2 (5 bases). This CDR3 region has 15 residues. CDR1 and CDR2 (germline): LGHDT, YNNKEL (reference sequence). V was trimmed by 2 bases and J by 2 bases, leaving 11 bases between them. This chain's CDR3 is CASSQRAANTDTQYF. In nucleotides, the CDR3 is TGTGCCAGCAGCCAACGAGCGGCCAACACAGATACGCAGTATTTT.

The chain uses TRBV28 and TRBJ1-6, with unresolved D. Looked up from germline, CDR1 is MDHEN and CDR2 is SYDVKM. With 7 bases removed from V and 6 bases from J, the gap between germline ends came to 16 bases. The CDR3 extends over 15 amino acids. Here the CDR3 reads CASNLPRLRNSPLHF. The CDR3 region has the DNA TGTGCCAGCAACCTCCCGAGGCTTCGTAATTCACCCCTCCACTTT. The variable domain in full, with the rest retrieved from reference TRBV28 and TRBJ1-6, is DVKVTQSSRYLVKRTGEKVFLECVQDMDHENMFWYRQDPGLGLRLIYFSYDVKMKEKGDIPEGYSVSREKKERFSLILESASTNQTSMYLCASNLPRLRNSPLHFGNGTRLTVT.

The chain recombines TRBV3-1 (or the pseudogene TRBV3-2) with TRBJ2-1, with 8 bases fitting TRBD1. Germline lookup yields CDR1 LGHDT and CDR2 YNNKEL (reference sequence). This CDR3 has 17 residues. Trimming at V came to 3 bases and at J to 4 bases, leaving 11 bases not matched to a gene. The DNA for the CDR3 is TGTGCCAGCAGCCACCCCGACAGGGGAGAGAAATACAATGAGCAGTTCTTC. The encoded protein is CASSHPDRGEKYNEQFF.

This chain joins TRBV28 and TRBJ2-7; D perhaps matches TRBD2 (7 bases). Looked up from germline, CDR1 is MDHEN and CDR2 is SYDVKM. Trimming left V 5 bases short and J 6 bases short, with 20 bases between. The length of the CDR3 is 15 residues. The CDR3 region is CASSPSGWGGAEQYF. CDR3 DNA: TGTGCCAGCAGTCCCTCCGGTTGGGGGGGCGCCGAGCAGTACTTC.

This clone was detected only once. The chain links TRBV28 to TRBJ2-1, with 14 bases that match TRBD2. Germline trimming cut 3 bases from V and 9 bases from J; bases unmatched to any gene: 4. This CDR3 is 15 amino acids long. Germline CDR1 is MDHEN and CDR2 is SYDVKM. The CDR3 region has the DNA TGTGCCAGCAGTTTGTGGACTAGCGGGAGGTTTGAGCAGTTCTTC. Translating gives CASSLWTSGRFEQFF.

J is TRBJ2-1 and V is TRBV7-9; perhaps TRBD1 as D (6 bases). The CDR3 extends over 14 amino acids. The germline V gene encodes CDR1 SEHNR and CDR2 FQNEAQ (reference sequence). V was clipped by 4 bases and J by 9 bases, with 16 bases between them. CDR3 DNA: TGTGCCAGCAGCTATCACGGGGACATACTTGAGCAGTTCTTC. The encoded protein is CASSYHGDILEQFF. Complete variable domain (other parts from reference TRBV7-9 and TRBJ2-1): DTGVSQNPRHKITKRGQNVTFRCDPISEHNRLYWYRQTLGQGPEFLTYFQNEAQLEKSRLLSDRFSAERPKGSFSTLEIQRTEQGDSAMYLCASSYHGDILEQFFGPGTRLTVL.

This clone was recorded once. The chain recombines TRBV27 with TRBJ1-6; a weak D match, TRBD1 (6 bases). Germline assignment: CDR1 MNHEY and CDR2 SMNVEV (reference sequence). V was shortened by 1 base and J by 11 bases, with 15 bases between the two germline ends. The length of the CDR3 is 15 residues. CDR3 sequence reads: CASSLLGAEKPPLHF. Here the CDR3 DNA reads TGTGCCAGCAGTTTATTGGGGGCAGAGAAACCACCCCTCCACTTT.

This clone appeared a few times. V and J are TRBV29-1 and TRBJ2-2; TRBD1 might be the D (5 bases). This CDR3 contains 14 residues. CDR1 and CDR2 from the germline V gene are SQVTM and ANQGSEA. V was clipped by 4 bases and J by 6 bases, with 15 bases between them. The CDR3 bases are TGCAGCGTTGTTAGGACATCTAGGGCCGGGGAGCTGTTTTTT. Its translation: CSVVRTSRAGELFF.